A selection of T cell receptor beta chains follows, all from one sample in a study of T cell repertoires in cytomegalovirus infection. These receptors lack a known antigen. TCRdb reprocessed the reads via MiXCR and lists one record per CDR3 protein. Of approximately 770,000 distinct CDR3 sequences in the sample, almost 30% were seen once. The material sequenced was cultured CD8+ T cells from PBMCs, taken from culture after CMV antigen stimulation. The receptors here all came from a human donor in good health (CMV status not recorded). Some clones in this sample may be carry-over from other donors' samples. The CDR3 runs from the conserved cysteine through the conserved F or W.

V gene	J gene	CDR3 protein
TRBV7-8	TRBJ1-5	CASSLAWNQPQHF
TRBV11-2	TRBJ2-5	CASSFGYREETQYF
TRBV5-6	TRBJ1-1	CASSFRTEAFF
TRBV7-9	TRBJ1-1	CASSLPGARFAFF
TRBV27	TRBJ2-3	CASSLGGQGSFTQYF
TRBV19	TRBJ2-6	CASSIDLGSGANVLTF
TRBV4-1	TRBJ2-2	CASSQSLMNTGELFF
TRBV19	TRBJ1-1	CASSAIRGLTEAFF
TRBV4-1	TRBJ2-3	CASSQDPSRTDTQYF
TRBV27	TRBJ2-3	CASSLYGYTDTQYF
TRBV15	TRBJ1-5	CATSPSMGNQPQHF
TRBV7-2	TRBJ1-2	CASSVSRAANYGYTF
TRBV12-3/TRBV12-4	TRBJ1-2	CASSLASTYGYTF
TRBV7-8	TRBJ2-5	CASSLVIVEETQYF